The rows below give T cell receptor beta chains drawn from one sample of a study of T cells in Graves' hyperthyroidism and ophthalmopathy. Using its own MiXCR run on the multiplex PCR reads, TCRdb lists one record per CDR3 protein. The data show a few hundred thousand distinct CDR3 sequences, 15% seen once. The source material was blood. These receptors were taken from a woman younger than 45 with Graves' hyperthyroidism. CDR3s include the opening cysteine and the closing phenylalanine or tryptophan. A D gene is named only where the DNA matches it firmly. Expanded clones are given a class, and other clones once, few, many or no size at all.

CDR3: CAWIKDSPLHF
DNA: TGTGCCTGGATTAAGGATTCACCCCTCCACTTT
V: TRBV30
D: .
size: .
J: TRBJ1-6

CDR3: CSAGQGRSYEQYF
DNA: TGCAGTGCGGGACAGGGTCGTTCCTACGAGCAGTACTTC
V: TRBV20-1
D: TRBD1
size: once
J: TRBJ2-7

CDR3: CASSVHSESLYEQYF
DNA: TGTGCCAGCAGCGTCCACTCGGAGAGCCTCTACGAGCAGTACTTC
V: TRBV9
D: .
size: few
J: TRBJ2-7

CDR3: CASSLRGLANPYEQYF
DNA: TGTGCCAGCAGTCTCCGGGGACTAGCGAACCCCTACGAGCAGTACTTC
V: TRBV27
D: TRBD2
size: many
J: TRBJ2-7

CDR3: CSARDLLVSRWQYF
DNA: TGCAGTGCTAGAGATTTACTAGTAAGCCGTTGGCAGTACTTC
V: TRBV20-1
D: .
size: many
J: TRBJ2-7

CDR3: CASSFPLGGGTDTQYF
DNA: TGCGCCAGCAGCTTCCCCCTGGGCGGGGGCACAGATACGCAGTATTTT
V: TRBV5-1
D: .
size: few
J: TRBJ2-3

CDR3: CASSEVDPQPQHF
DNA: TGTGCCAGCAGTGAAGTGGATCCTCAGCCCCAGCATTTT
V: TRBV6-1
D: .
size: .
J: TRBJ1-5

CDR3: CASSEGGSGPVEQYF
DNA: TGCGCCAGCAGTGAGGGCGGGTCAGGGCCTGTCGAGCAGTACTTC
V: TRBV10-1
D: .
size: few
J: TRBJ2-7

CDR3: CASSSGDGGIQYF
DNA: TGTGCCAGCAGTTCAGGGGATGGAGGCATTCAGTACTTC
V: TRBV12-3/TRBV12-4
D: .
size: many
J: TRBJ2-4

CDR3: CASAGTSGSNEQFF
DNA: TGTGCCAGCGCAGGGACTAGCGGGAGTAATGAGCAGTTCTTC
V: TRBV11-2
D: TRBD2
size: many
J: TRBJ2-1

CDR3: CASSRWATGSYEQYF
DNA: TGTGCCAGCAGCCGCTGGGCGACAGGGTCCTACGAGCAGTACTTC
V: TRBV5-8
D: TRBD1
size: .
J: TRBJ2-7

CDR3: CASSLRGQDEQYF
DNA: TGTGCCAGCAGTTTACGGGGACAAGACGAGCAGTACTTC
V: TRBV12-3/TRBV12-4
D: .
size: many
J: TRBJ2-7

CDR3: CASSQDREGEDEQFF
DNA: TGTGCCAGCAGCCAAGACCGGGAGGGCGAGGATGAGCAGTTCTTC
V: TRBV3-1
D: TRBD2
size: .
J: TRBJ2-1

CDR3: CASSLESLGSTGPQYF
DNA: TGCGCCAGCAGCTTGGAGTCATTAGGAAGCACTGGGCCGCAGTATTTT
V: TRBV5-1
D: .
size: .
J: TRBJ2-3

CDR3: CASSLGHGDVEQFF
DNA: TGTGCCAGCAGCTTAGGCCATGGAGACGTAGAGCAGTTCTTC
V: TRBV11-2
D: .
size: many
J: TRBJ2-1

CDR3: CASTSQRGGGETQYF
DNA: TGTGCCAGCACTTCGCAAAGGGGGGGAGGAGAGACCCAGTACTTC
V: TRBV28
D: .
size: many
J: TRBJ2-5

CDR3: CSARGLEGTDTQYF
DNA: TGCAGTGCTAGGGGACTAGAGGGAACAGATACGCAGTATTTT
V: TRBV20-1
D: TRBD2
size: many
J: TRBJ2-3

CDR3: CASSVSGTYSNQPQHF
DNA: TGTGCCAGCAGTGTATCAGGGACTTATAGCAATCAGCCCCAGCATTTT
V: TRBV12-3/TRBV12-4
D: .
size: .
J: TRBJ1-5

CDR3: CASSPSAPNGYTF
DNA: TGCGCCAGCAGCCCCAGCGCGCCCAATGGCTACACCTTC
V: TRBV4-1
D: .
size: many
J: TRBJ1-2

CDR3: CASSLGYSDTQYF
DNA: TGTGCCAGCAGCTTAGGCTATTCGGATACGCAGTATTTT
V: TRBV11-2
D: .
size: many
J: TRBJ2-3

CDR3: CASFSAGTTFYNEQFF
DNA: TGTGCCAGCTTCTCGGCCGGGACAACCTTTTACAATGAGCAGTTCTTC
V: TRBV28
D: .
size: .
J: TRBJ2-1